This TCR beta chain was captured by sequencing in a study of blood T cells in healthy people across ages. A second PCR, run for about 7 to 12 cycles, used a sample-barcoded 5' primer plus a J-beta primer mix. TCRdb itself ran the 5' RACE reads through MiXCR, one entry per CDR3 protein. The sample comprises hundreds of thousands of distinct CDR3 sequences, roughly 56% of which are singletons, and roughly 24% rests with the top ten. V was pared by 3 bases and J by 5 bases, with 13 bases between. CDR3 length equals 14 residues. Per germline, CDR1 SGDLS and CDR2 YYNGEE. In terms of origin and age, donors were healthy Caucasian individuals from Russia aged about 6 to 90. Per-sample yields of isolated PBMCs were at least 6 million.

The source material was blood. The genes are TRBV9 and TRBJ2-3; D perhaps matches TRBD1 (5 bases). The receptor's source is a man in his forties in good health. CDR3 region: CASSDDSSRDTQYF. The CDR3 bases are TGTGCCAGCAGCGACGACAGCTCGCGAGATACGCAGTATTTT.